Sequencing of this T cell receptor beta chain was carried out in a study of OX40 agonist ivuxolimab in advanced cancers. Across the whole study: Ivuxolimab, which patients received intravenously every 2 weeks, was dosed at 0.01 to 10 mg/kg. Patients with prior anti-PD-1, anti-PD-L1 or anti-CTLA-4 therapy were eligible; 40% had some. Broader study findings: In CD8+ T cells, expanded clones were on average more numerous than in CD4+.

Germline V gene sequence: CDR1 SGDLS, CDR2 YYNGEE. The CDR3 runs 13 residues. V gave up 0 bases and J gave up 7 bases, with 5 bases separating them. As concerns this clone: What it binds is unknown.

Sequencing was performed with immunoSEQ multiplex PCR; in TCRdb, only in-frame clones are kept and a portion is missing. There are roughly 20,000 clones in the sample; 74% occur only once, and 33% lies in the top ten. The clonotype comes from an adult with an advanced solid tumor such as melanoma, head and neck, liver or kidney cancer. The rearrangement links TRBV9 to TRBJ1-6; a possible D gene is TRBD1 (5 bases). The sequencing here drew on CD4+ or CD8+ T cells sorted from blood, taken in a trial of the OX40 agonist ivuxolimab. This CDR3 reads CASSVGGNSPLHF. The CDR3 nucleotides read TGTGCCAGCAGCGTAGGGGGGAATTCACCCCTCCACTTT.